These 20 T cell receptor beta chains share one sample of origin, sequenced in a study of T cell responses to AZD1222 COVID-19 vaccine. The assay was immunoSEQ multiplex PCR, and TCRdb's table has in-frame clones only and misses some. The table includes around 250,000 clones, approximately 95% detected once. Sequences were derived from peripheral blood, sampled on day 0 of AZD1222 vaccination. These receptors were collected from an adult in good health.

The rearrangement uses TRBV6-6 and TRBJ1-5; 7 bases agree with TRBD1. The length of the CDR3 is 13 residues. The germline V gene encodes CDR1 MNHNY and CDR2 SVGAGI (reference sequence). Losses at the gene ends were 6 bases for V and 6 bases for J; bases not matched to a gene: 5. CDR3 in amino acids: CASRRGLGQPQHF. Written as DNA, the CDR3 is TGTGCCAGCAGGAGGGGGCTAGGTCAGCCCCAGCATTTT.

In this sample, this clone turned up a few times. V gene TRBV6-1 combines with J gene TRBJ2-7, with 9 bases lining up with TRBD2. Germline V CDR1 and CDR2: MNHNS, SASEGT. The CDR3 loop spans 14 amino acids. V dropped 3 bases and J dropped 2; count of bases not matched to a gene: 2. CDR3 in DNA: TGTGCCAGCAGTGAGACTAGCGGAGCCTACGAGCAGTACTTC. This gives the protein CASSETSGAYEQYF.

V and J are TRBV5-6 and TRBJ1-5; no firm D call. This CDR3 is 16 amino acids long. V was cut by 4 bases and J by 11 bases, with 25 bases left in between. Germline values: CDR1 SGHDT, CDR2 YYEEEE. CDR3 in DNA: TGTGCCAGCAGCCCCCCCGAGGAGGATTGTTATCTAGCCCAGCATTTT. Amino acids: CASSPPEEDCYLAQHF. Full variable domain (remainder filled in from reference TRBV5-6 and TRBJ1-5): DAGVTQSPTHLIKTRGQQVTLRCSPKSGHDTVSWYQQALGQGPQFIFQYYEEEERQRGNFPDRFSGHQFPNYSSELNVNALLLGDSALYLCASSPPEEDCYLAQHFGDGTRLSIL.

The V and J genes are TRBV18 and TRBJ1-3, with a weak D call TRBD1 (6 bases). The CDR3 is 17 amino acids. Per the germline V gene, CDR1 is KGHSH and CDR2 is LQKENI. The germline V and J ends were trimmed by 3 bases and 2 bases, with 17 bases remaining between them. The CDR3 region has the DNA TGTGCCAGCTCACCTCCCAATCAGGGGACGACTGGAAACACCATATATTTT. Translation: CASSPPNQGTTGNTIYF.

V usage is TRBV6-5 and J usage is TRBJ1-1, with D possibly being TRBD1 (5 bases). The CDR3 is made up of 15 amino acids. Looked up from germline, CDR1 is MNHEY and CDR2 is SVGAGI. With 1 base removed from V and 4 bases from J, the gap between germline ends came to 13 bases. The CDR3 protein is CASSYWDLRGTEAFF. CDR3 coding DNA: TGTGCCAGCAGTTACTGGGACCTGAGGGGCACTGAAGCTTTCTTT.

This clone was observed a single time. CDR3 region: CASSPTPGEQFF. The CDR3 nucleotides read TGTGCCAGCAGCCCTACCCCGGGGGAGCAGTTCTTC. The chain employs TRBV5-4 and TRBJ2-1, with D possibly TRBD2 on 5 matching bases. Germline assignment: CDR1 SGHNT and CDR2 YYREEE (reference sequence). V lost 4 bases to trimming and J lost 10 bases, with 12 bases between them. The CDR3 consists of 12 residues.

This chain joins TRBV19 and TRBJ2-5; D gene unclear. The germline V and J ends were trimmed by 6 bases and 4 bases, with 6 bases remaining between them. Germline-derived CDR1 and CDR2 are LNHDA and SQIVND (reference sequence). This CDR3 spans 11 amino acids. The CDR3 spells CASRMGETQYF. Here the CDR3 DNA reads TGTGCCAGTAGGATGGGAGAGACCCAGTACTTC. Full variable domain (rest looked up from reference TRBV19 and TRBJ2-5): DGGITQSPKYLFRKEGQNVTLSCEQNLNHDAMYWYRQDPGQGLRLIYYSQIVNDFQKGDIAEGYSVSREKKESFPLTVTSAQKNPTAFYLCASRMGETQYFGPGTRLLVL.

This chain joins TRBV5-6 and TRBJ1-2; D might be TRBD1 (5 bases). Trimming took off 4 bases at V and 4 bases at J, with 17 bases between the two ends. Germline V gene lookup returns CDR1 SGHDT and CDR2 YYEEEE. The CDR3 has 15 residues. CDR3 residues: CASSQSGPLLYGYTF. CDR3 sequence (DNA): TGTGCCAGCAGCCAATCGGGACCGCTCCTCTATGGCTACACCTTC.

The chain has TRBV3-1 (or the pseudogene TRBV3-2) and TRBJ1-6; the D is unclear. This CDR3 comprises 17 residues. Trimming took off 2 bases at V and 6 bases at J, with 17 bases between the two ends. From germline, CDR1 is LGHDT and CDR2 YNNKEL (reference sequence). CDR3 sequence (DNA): TGTGCCAGCAGCCAATTCCCCTCGCAGAGCGGTAATTCACCCCTCCACTTT. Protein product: CASSQFPSQSGNSPLHF.

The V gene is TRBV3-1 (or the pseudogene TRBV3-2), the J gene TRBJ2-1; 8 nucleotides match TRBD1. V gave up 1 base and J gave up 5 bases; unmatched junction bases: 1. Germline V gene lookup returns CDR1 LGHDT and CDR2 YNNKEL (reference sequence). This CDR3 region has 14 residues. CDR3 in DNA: TGTGCCAGCAGCCAAGCGGGACAGGACAATGAGCAGTTCTTC. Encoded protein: CASSQAGQDNEQFF.

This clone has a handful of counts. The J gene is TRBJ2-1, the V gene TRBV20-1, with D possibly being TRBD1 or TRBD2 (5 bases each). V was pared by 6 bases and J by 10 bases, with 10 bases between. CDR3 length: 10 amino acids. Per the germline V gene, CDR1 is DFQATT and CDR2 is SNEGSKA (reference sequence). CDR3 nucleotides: TGCAGTGCCGTAGGGACGGAGCAGTTCTTC. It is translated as CSAVGTEQFF.

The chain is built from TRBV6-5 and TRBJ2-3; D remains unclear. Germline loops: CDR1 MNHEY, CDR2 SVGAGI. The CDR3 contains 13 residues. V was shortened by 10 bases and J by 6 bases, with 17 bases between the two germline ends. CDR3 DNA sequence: TGTGCCACCCGAGAGGCGATACGTGATACGCAGTATTTT. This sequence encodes CATREAIRDTQYF.

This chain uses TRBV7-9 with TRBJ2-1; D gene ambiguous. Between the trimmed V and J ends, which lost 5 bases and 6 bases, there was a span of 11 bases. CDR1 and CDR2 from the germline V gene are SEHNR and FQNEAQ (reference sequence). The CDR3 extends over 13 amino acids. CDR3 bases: TGTGCCAGCAGCAGGGTTGGGTCCAATGAGCAGTTCTTC. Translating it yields CASSRVGSNEQFF.

The CDR3 nucleotides read TGTGCCAGCTCACCCCTGGACCCCCAGCTGAACACTGAAGCTTTCTTT. As protein: CASSPLDPQLNTEAFF. This chain uses TRBV18 with TRBJ1-1; D ambiguous. Between the trimmed V and J ends, which lost 3 bases and 0 bases, there was a span of 14 bases. The CDR3 loop spans 16 amino acids. Germline values: CDR1 KGHSH, CDR2 LQKENI.

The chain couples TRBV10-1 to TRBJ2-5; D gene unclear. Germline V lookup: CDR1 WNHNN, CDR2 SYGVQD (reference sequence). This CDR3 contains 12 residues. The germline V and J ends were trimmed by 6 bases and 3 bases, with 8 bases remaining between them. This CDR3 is CASSGAEETQYF. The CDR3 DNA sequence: TGCGCCAGCAGCGGAGCCGAAGAGACCCAGTACTTC.

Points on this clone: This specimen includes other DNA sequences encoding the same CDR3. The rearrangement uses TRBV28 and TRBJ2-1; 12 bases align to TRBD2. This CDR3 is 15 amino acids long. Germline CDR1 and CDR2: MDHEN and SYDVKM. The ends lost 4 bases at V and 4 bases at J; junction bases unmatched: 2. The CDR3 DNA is TGTGCCAGCAGTTCCGGACTAGCGGGATACAATGAGCAGTTCTTC. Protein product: CASSSGLAGYNEQFF.

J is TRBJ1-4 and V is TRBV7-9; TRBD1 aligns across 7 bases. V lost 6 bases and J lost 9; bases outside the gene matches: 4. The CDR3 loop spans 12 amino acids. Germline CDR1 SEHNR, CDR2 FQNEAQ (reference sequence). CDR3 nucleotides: TGTGCCAGCAGAGGACAGGACAAAAAACTGTTTTTT. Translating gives CASRGQDKKLFF.

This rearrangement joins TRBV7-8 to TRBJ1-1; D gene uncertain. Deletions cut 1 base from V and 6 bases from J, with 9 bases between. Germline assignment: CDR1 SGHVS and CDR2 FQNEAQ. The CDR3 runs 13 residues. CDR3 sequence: CASSLVQAPEAFF. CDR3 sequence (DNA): TGTGCCAGCAGCTTAGTCCAGGCCCCTGAAGCTTTCTTT.

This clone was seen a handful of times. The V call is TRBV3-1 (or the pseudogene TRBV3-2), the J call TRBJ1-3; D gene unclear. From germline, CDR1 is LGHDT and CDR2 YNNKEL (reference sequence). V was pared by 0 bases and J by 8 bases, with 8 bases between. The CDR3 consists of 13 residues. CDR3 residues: CASSQDRMDTIYF. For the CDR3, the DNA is TGTGCCAGCAGCCAAGATCGGATGGACACCATATATTTT.

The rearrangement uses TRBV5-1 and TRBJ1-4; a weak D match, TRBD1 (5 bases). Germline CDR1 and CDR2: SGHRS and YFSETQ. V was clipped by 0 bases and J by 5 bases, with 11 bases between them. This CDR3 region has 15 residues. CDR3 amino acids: CASSLGTGLNEKLFF. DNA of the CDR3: TGCGCCAGCAGCTTGGGTACAGGTTTAAATGAAAAACTGTTTTTT.